These 2 T cell receptor beta chains were sequenced from one sample in a study of cytomegalovirus exposure and HLA in healthy donors. Primers for the PCR totalled 60 Vbeta and 13 Jbeta. Profiling relied on immunoSEQ multiplex PCR, and the TCRdb table lists in-frame clones only, not all of them. The table includes 43,000 or so clones, approximately 75% detected once. The sequenced sample was PBMCs. Receptors were obtained from a man between 25 and 39 years old in good health and CMV-seronegative.

The rearrangement links TRBV5-1 to TRBJ1-4, with TRBD1 matching 7 bases. In germline, CDR1 is SGHRS, CDR2 YFSETQ. V lost 0 bases and J lost 8; bases outside the gene matches: 13. The CDR3 spans 17 residues. The CDR3 here is CASSLVGAQGRGEKLFF. The DNA for the CDR3 is TGCGCCAGCAGCTTGGTTGGGGCACAGGGGAGAGGAGAAAAACTGTTTTTT. The complete variable domain, with remaining parts taken from reference TRBV5-1 and TRBJ1-4, reads KAGVTQTPRYLIKTRGQQVTLSCSPISGHRSVSWYQQTPGQGLQFLFEYFSETQRNKGNFPGRFSGRQFSNSRSEMNVSTLELGDSALYLCASSLVGAQGRGEKLFFGSGTQLSVL.

The chain couples TRBV25-1 to TRBJ2-7; D is possibly TRBD1 (5 bases). Germline V CDR1 and CDR2: MGHDK, SYGVNS. This CDR3 region has 15 residues. The V end was cut by 3 bases, the J end by 0 bases, with 12 bases between. In nucleotides, the CDR3 is TGTGCCAGCAGTGACAGGGCTGAGAGCTCCTACGAGCAGTACTTC. The encoded protein is CASSDRAESSYEQYF.